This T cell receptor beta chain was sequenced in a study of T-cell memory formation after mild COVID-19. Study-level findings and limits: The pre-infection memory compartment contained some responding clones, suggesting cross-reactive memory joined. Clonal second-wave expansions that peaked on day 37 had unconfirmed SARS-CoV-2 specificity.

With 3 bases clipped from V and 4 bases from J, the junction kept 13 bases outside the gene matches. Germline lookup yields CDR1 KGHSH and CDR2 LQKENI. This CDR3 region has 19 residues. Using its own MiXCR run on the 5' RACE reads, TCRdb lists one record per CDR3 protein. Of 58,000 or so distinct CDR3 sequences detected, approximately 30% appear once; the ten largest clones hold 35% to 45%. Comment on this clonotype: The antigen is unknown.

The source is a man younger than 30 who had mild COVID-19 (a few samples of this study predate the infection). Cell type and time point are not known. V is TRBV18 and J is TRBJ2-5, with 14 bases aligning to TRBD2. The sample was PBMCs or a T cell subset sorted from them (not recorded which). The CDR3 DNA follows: TGTGCCAGCTCACCCTCCTCCCGGACTAGCGGGGGGCTAAGAGAGACCCAGTACTTC. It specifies CASSPSSRTSGGLRETQYF. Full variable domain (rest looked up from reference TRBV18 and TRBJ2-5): NAGVMQNPRHLVRRRGQEARLRCSPMKGHSHVYWYRQLPEEGLKFMVYLQKENIIDESGMPKERFSAEFPKEGPSILRIQQVVRGDSAAYFCASSPSSRTSGGLRETQYFGPGTRLLVL.